The entry that follows covers one T cell receptor beta chain sequence. Its antigen remains unknown. This entry comes from a study of shared clonotypes between healthy human individuals. The CDR3 extends over 12 amino acids. The germline V gene has CDR1 SEHNR and CDR2 FQNEAQ (reference sequence). Between the trimmed V and J ends, which lost 6 bases and 11 bases, there was a span of 14 bases. The sorted-subset replicate PCRs were given 200 ng DNA, which is 25,000 to 35,000 T cell genomes. Produced via immunoSEQ multiplex PCR; TCRdb's table is partial and in-frame only. Of about 2.1 million clones listed, roughly 91% are singletons. CD45RO-negative, CCR7-selected cells formed the naive CD8 fraction, which excluded terminally differentiated effector memory CD45RA+ cells. Every donor, a Caucasian adult, lived in Nashville, Tennessee. Study results and caveats: Non-shared clonotypes were found to have lower generation probabilities than the clonotypes that were shared by all four of the sorted-subset donors.

The chain uses TRBV7-9 and TRBJ2-1, with D possibly called TRBD1 or TRBD2 (5 bases each). The source of this sequence is a man aged 18 to 29 in good health. Some clones in this sample may be carry-over from other donors' samples. The specimen sequenced was naive CD8+ T cells from PBMCs. CDR3 loop: CASRLDDRQQFF. CDR3 nucleotide sequence: TGTGCCAGCAGACTAGACGACAGACAGCAGTTCTTC.